These 15 T cell receptor beta chains were all obtained from the same sample, sequenced in a study of shared clonotypes between healthy human individuals. Profiled with immunoSEQ multiplex PCR; TCRdb holds only in-frame clones, not every one. Of about 120,000 clones in the sample, 68% were seen once. The specimen sequenced was memory CD8+ T cells sorted from blood. The subset: CD45RO+ cells pooled with CCR7-negative TemRA cells. These receptor sequences come from a woman in her thirties in good health.

The chain couples TRBV6-1 to TRBJ2-2, with D possibly matching TRBD2 (6 bases). This CDR3 has 14 residues. Per germline, CDR1 MNHNS and CDR2 SASEGT. V shed 4 bases and J shed 6 bases, with 12 bases lying between them. The CDR3 sequence is CASSGTGEAGELFF. Written as DNA, the CDR3 is TGTGCCAGCAGTGGAACGGGAGAGGCCGGGGAGCTGTTTTTT.

About this clone itself: This may stem from a read error, because a much larger clone lies one nucleotide away. In the same sample, other DNA sequences code for this CDR3. V usage is TRBV9 and J usage is TRBJ2-2, with TRBD2 matching 7 bases. There are 15 residues in the CDR3. Germline CDR1 reads SGDLS; CDR2 reads YYNGEE. The V segment lost 0 bases and the J segment 4 bases; nucleotides outside the gene matches: 3. The CDR3, as DNA: TGTGCCAGCAGCGTAGGCGGGAGTGGCACCGGGGAGCTGTTTTTT. Translated: CASSVGGSGTGELFF.

This clone has just one count. The rearrangement joins TRBV6-5 to TRBJ2-7, with D possibly matching TRBD1 (6 bases). Trimming stripped 10 bases from V and 0 bases from J, with 19 bases between. Germline assignment: CDR1 MNHEY and CDR2 SVGAGI. This CDR3 is built from 15 residues. The chain's CDR3 is CATMTPGQSSYEQYF. As DNA, the CDR3 is TGTGCCACTATGACTCCGGGACAATCCTCCTACGAGCAGTACTTC.

The chain uses TRBV27 and TRBJ1-1, with D possibly being TRBD1 (6 bases). The V end lost 7 bases, the J end lost 2 bases, and 17 bases lay between the germline ends. Germline CDR1 is MNHEY and CDR2 is SMNVEV (reference sequence). This CDR3 has 15 residues. The chain's CDR3 is CASTWGAGSNTEAFF. DNA for the CDR3: TGTGCCAGCACCTGGGGGGCAGGGAGTAACACTGAAGCTTTCTTT.

This clone occurred many times. This chain joins TRBV7-8 and TRBJ2-3; 14 nucleotides line up with TRBD2. Trimming cost V 3 bases and J 7 bases; bases outside gene matches: 12. The germline CDR1 and CDR2 sequences are SGHVS and FQNEAQ. CDR3 length: 18 amino acids. CDR3 bases: TGTGCCAGCAGCTTGGTTGAGACTAGCGGGAGGGCCAGGTATACGCAGTATTTT. Translated, it gives CASSLVETSGRARYTQYF.

V gene TRBV28 combines with J gene TRBJ2-1, with D maybe TRBD1 (5 bases). Germline lookup yields CDR1 MDHEN and CDR2 SYDVKM. The CDR3 runs to 16 residues. V dropped 5 bases and J dropped 0 bases, with 14 bases sitting between them. The CDR3 spells CASSTLRASSYNEQFF. CDR3 coding DNA: TGTGCCAGCAGTACCCTCAGGGCTAGCTCCTACAATGAGCAGTTCTTC.

The V call is TRBV10-1, the J call TRBJ2-5, with 10 bases that match TRBD2. V trimming: 6 bases; J trimming: 5 bases; junction bases outside the gene matches: 6. The germline CDR1 and CDR2 sequences are WNHNN and SYGVQD (reference sequence). The CDR3 totals 14 residues. CDR3 loop: CASSLAGEVETQYF. Written as DNA, the CDR3 is TGCGCCAGCAGCCTAGCGGGAGAGGTGGAGACCCAGTACTTC.

The chain employs TRBV28 and TRBJ2-3; D is uncertain. The CDR3 length is 12 residues. Trimming left V 1 base short and J 8 bases short, with 7 bases between. CDR1 is MDHEN, CDR2 SYDVKM, per germline. The CDR3 bases are TGTGCCAGCAGTTTATCAGAAGGTACGCAGTATTTT. Its translation: CASSLSEGTQYF.

V is TRBV25-1 and J is TRBJ2-3; 8 bases are shared with TRBD2. The CDR3 is made up of 18 amino acids. With 8 bases clipped from V and 2 bases from J, the junction kept 18 bases outside the gene matches. From germline, CDR1 is MGHDK and CDR2 SYGVNS. The chain's CDR3 is CASEPRGAKGWYTDTQYF. CDR3 nucleotide sequence: TGTGCCAGCGAACCGCGGGGGGCCAAAGGGTGGTACACAGATACGCAGTATTTT.

This clone occurred many times. The CDR3 DNA follows: TGTGCCAGCAGCTTAGACACTACTGAAGCTTTCTTT. This encodes CASSLDTTEAFF. V is TRBV7-9 and J is TRBJ1-1; D not certain. The CDR3 has 12 amino acids. Looked up from germline, CDR1 is SEHNR and CDR2 is FQNEAQ (reference sequence). The V end was cut by 1 base, the J end by 5 bases, with 5 bases between.

The rearrangement joins TRBV27 to TRBJ1-1; unclear D gene. The V and J ends lost 2 bases and 2 bases respectively, with 15 bases between them. Per germline, CDR1 MNHEY and CDR2 SMNVEV (reference sequence). The CDR3 totals 16 residues. The CDR3 DNA is TGTGCCAGCAGTTTAAACAGCGTGGGCCCTAACACTGAAGCTTTCTTT. Translation gives CASSLNSVGPNTEAFF.

A remark on this clone: The identical CDR3 is also encoded by other nucleotide sequences in the sample. For the CDR3, the DNA is TGTGCCAGCAGCGTAGGCGGGGGAAGCGATGAGCAGTTCTTC. It is translated as CASSVGGGSDEQFF. This chain uses TRBV9 with TRBJ2-1; TRBD2 matches at 7 bases. The CDR3 is made up of 14 amino acids. CDR1 SGDLS and CDR2 YYNGEE come from the germline V gene. V was pared by 0 bases and J by 8 bases, with 5 bases of the junction left unmatched.

This clone was seen at least ten times. V gene TRBV23-1 combines with J gene TRBJ2-5; D unresolved. Near its end, the DNA agrees better with TRBJ2-7, so the J call may be wrong. TRBV23-1 is an ORF, and what it does is uncertain. This CDR3 is 16 amino acids long. The DNA of the CDR3 is TGCGCCGCCCTGAAAGGGCGTCTCCGAAGTTTGGACGAGCAGTACTTC. Residues: CAALKGRLRSLDEQYF.

The table lists this clone with a few counts. This chain links TRBV2 with TRBJ1-2, with D unresolved. Germline V gene data show CDR1 as SNHLY and CDR2 as FYNNEI. Between the trimmed V and J ends, which lost 4 bases and 7 bases, there was a span of 4 bases. The CDR3 extends over 10 amino acids. CDR3 amino acids: CASSGVGYTF. The CDR3, as DNA: TGTGCCAGCAGTGGAGTTGGCTACACCTTC. Combining the CDR3 with reference TRBV2 and TRBJ1-2 gives the whole variable domain EPEVTQTPSHQVTQMGQEVILRCVPISNHLYFYWYRQILGQKVEFLVSFYNNEISEKSEIFDDQFSVERPDGSNFTLKIRSTKLEDSAMYFCASSGVGYTFGSGTRLTVV.

This clone is deemed medium-sized (0.01 to 0.1%). Other DNA sequences in the sample encode the same CDR3. The V and J genes are TRBV15 and TRBJ2-6, with 7 bases identical to TRBD1. The CDR3 totals 16 residues. V was pared by 5 bases and J by 1 base, with 5 bases of the junction left unmatched. Germline V gene data show CDR1 as LNHNV and CDR2 as YYDKDF (reference sequence). CDR3 bases: TGTGCCACCAGCCCGCGGACAGGATCTGGGGCCAACGTCCTGACTTTC. As protein: CATSPRTGSGANVLTF. Based on the CDR3 plus reference TRBV15 and TRBJ2-6, the full variable domain is DAMVIQNPRYQVTQFGKPVTLSCSQTLNHNVMYWYQQKSSQAPKLLFHYYDKDFNNEADTPDNFQSRRPNTSFCFLDIRSPGLGDTAMYLCATSPRTGSGANVLTFGAGSRLTVL.